The clone carrying this TCR beta chain was detected only once. The antigen is not known. Germline CDR1 reads ENHRY; CDR2 reads SYGVKD. CDR3 length equals 11 residues. V lost 3 bases and J lost 3, with 3 bases in between. The data were produced by immunoSEQ multiplex PCR, yet TCRdb's version contains in-frame clones alone and is incomplete. The sample holds 15,000 to 20,000 clones, approximately 91% seen once. The data derive from a study of T cell clonotyping in hematopoietic cell transplantation. Findings of the study overall: At the given depth, recipient repertoires were over 95% de novo clonotypes. Cells were unsorted, so CD4 and CD8 contributions were not separated.

V and J are TRBV10-3 and TRBJ2-7; D not resolved. Sequenced: peripheral blood mononuclear cells. The receptor's source is a man aged 35-49 years in good health. Some clones in this sample may be carry-over from other donors' samples. This chain's CDR3 is CAISDLYEQYF. In nucleotides, the CDR3 is TGTGCCATCAGTGACCTCTACGAGCAGTACTTC.